Sequencing of this T cell receptor (beta chain) was carried out in a study of blood T cell repertoires in COVID-19. Whole-study context: Samples came from the United States, Italy and Spain, spanning acute and convalescent COVID-19.

Assay: immunoSEQ multiplex PCR; the TCRdb copy retains only in-frame clones and omits some. The sample includes 200,000 or so clones, 80% to 90% of them seen just once. The V and J ends lost 4 bases and 0 bases respectively, with 12 bases between them. CDR3 length: 15 residues. Germline CDR1 is SGDLS and CDR2 is YYNGEE. This sequence originates from a man between 40 and 49 years old who had recovered from COVID-19. The chain employs TRBV9 and TRBJ2-3; D is unresolved. Sequenced sample: peripheral blood. The CDR3 region is CASSSLGTSTDTQYF. DNA of the CDR3: TGTGCCAGCAGCTCCTTGGGCACTAGCACAGATACGCAGTATTTT.